This T cell receptor beta chain was observed in a study of patients with pleural tuberculosis. Germline V gene sequence: CDR1 SGHVS, CDR2 FNYEAQ. This CDR3 is 14 amino acids long. TCRdb recomputed calls from the reads with MiXCR, one row per CDR3 protein. Of 45,000 to 55,000 distinct CDR3 sequences detected, around 6.7% appear once; the ten largest clones hold about a sixth. This clonotype was picked up a small number of times. The junction departs from the called germline gene at one end, perhaps through a read error. The receptor's source is a human donor with pleural tuberculosis. This rearrangement joins TRBV7-6 to TRBJ2-5; maybe TRBD1 (6 bases). CDR3 nucleotides: TGTGCTAGCAATAAGACAGGCTACCAAGAGACCCAGTACTTC. It yields the protein CASNKTGYQETQYF. The whole variable domain, remainder taken from reference TRBV7-6 and TRBJ2-5, is GAGVSQSPRYKVTKRGQDVALRCDPISGHVSLYWYRQALGQGPEFLTYFNYEAQQDKSGLPNDRFSAERPEGSISTLTIQRTEQRDSAMYRCASNKTGYQETQYFGPGTRLLVL.